These 9 T cell receptor beta chains were all obtained from the same sample, sequenced in a study of CD8+CD57+ T cells in acquired aplastic anemia. Profiling of TCR beta VDJ combinations and CDR3 sequences used genomic DNA as template. TCRdb reanalysed the reads using MiXCR and keeps one entry per CDR3 protein. This repertoire shows a few hundred thousand distinct CDR3 sequences, roughly 35% found once; its top ten account for approximately 1.2%. The sequenced sample consisted of sorted CD4+, CD8+, or CD8+CD57+ T cells (not recorded which) from PBMCs. The receptors originated from a human donor in good health, serving as a control.

As to this clonotype: One junction end disagrees with the germline gene, perhaps due to a read error. V gene TRBV6-1 combines with J gene TRBJ2-5; no clear D. Germline-derived CDR1 and CDR2 are MNHNS and SASEGT. This CDR3 region has 15 residues. The DNA for the CDR3 is TGTGCCATCAGTGTGGGTGCCCTCGCACAAGAGACCCAGTACTTC. Translating gives CAISVGALAQETQYF.

The rearrangement uses TRBV9 and TRBJ2-5; TRBD2 agrees at 13 bases. Losses at the gene ends were 2 bases for V and 3 bases for J; bases not matched to a gene: 4. Germline-derived CDR1 and CDR2 are SGDLS and YYNGEE. CDR3 length: 16 residues. CDR3 coding DNA: TGTGCCAGCAGCGTCGGCGGACTAGCGGGAGAAGAGACCCAGTACTTC. It specifies CASSVGGLAGEETQYF.

This clonotype was observed at least ten times. The chain links TRBV15 to TRBJ2-3; D is perhaps TRBD1 (5 bases). The germline gives CDR1 LNHNV, CDR2 YYDKDF (reference sequence). CDR3 length: 14 residues. The V and J ends lost 4 bases and 0 bases respectively, with 8 bases between them. CDR3 in DNA: TGTGCCACCAGCACCGACAGAAGCACAGATACGCAGTATTTT. Encoded protein: CATSTDRSTDTQYF.

This chain uses TRBV25-1 with TRBJ1-2, with a tentative D call TRBD1 (5 bases). Germline-derived CDR1 and CDR2 are MGHDK and SYGVNS. This CDR3 has 12 residues. Trimming stripped 7 bases from V and 7 bases from J, with 13 bases between. The CDR3 region is CASMGQDGGYTF. The CDR3 nucleotides read TGTGCCAGCATGGGGCAGGACGGTGGCTACACCTTC.

This clonotype occurred many times. This chain connects TRBV7-8 to TRBJ2-7; D call uncertain. Germline V CDR1 and CDR2: SGHVS, FQNEAQ. This CDR3 has 14 amino acids. Trimming removed 5 bases from V and 3 bases from J, with 14 bases in between. The CDR3 reads CASSLGYSIYEQYF. CDR3 bases: TGTGCCAGCAGCCTAGGGTATTCCATCTACGAGCAGTACTTC.

The rearrangement joins TRBV12-3 or TRBV12-4 to TRBJ1-2; D gene uncertain. The CDR3 is 12 amino acids. The V end lost 5 bases, the J end lost 8 bases, and 12 bases lay between the germline ends. In DNA form, the CDR3 reads TGTGCCAGCAGTCCGGACGAATGGGGCTACACCTTC. Residues: CASSPDEWGYTF.

This clonotype was observed at least ten times. The genes are TRBV3-1 and TRBJ1-1; 12 nucleotides agree with TRBD1. The CDR3 runs to 14 residues. J gave up 6 bases and V 4 bases, and 3 bases lay outside the gene matches. The V gene's germline CDR1 is LGHDT and CDR2 YNNKEL (reference sequence). In DNA, the CDR3 is TGTGCCAGCAGCCTGGGACAGGGGGCGGCTGAAGCTTTCTTT. It codes for CASSLGQGAAEAFF.

This clonotype was recorded many times. This chain uses TRBV2 with TRBJ2-3, with D possibly matching TRBD2 (5 bases). The CDR3 contains 14 residues. The germline V gene has CDR1 SNHLY and CDR2 FYNNEI. The ends were cut back, 6 bases at V and 11 bases at J, with 21 bases in the middle. This chain's CDR3 is CASSASRIQIGQYF. CDR3 nucleotide sequence: TGTGCCAGCAGCGCTAGCCGGATCCAAATCGGGCAGTATTTT.

This chain joins TRBV25-1 and TRBJ2-2, with D unresolved. CDR3 length: 12 amino acids. CDR1 and CDR2 (germline): MGHDK, SYGVNS. Trimming stripped 3 bases from V and 8 bases from J, with 7 bases between. CDR3 in amino acids: CASSDRKGELFF. The CDR3 DNA is TGTGCCAGCAGTGACAGGAAGGGGGAGCTGTTTTTT.